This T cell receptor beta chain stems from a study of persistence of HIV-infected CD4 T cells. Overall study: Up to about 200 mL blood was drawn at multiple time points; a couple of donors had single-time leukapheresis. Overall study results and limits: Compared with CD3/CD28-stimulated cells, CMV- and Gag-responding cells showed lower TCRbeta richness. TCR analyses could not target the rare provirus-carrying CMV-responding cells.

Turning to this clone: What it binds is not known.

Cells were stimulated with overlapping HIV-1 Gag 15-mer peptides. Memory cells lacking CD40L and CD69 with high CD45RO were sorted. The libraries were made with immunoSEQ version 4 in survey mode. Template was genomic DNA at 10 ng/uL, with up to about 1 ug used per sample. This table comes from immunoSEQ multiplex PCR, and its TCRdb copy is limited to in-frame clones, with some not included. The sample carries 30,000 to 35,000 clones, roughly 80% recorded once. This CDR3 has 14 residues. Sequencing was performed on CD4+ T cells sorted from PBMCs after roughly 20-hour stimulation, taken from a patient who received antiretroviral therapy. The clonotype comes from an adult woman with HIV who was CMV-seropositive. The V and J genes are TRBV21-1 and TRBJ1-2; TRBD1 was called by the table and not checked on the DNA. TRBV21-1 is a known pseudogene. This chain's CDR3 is CATLDSQRGYGYTF. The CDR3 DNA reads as TGTGCCACCCTAGACAGTCAAAGGGGGTATGGCTACACCTTC.